The clone carrying this T cell receptor (beta chain) was counted ten times or more. Its antigen is still unknown. The CDR3 loop spans 14 amino acids. The V end lost 2 bases, the J end lost 2 bases, and 9 bases lay between the germline ends. From germline, CDR1 is MNHEY and CDR2 SVGAGI. Each CDR3 protein gets one entry after TCRdb re-called the reads with MiXCR. The sample yields approximately 630,000 distinct CDR3 sequences, 20% to 25% seen once. This entry belongs to a study of T cell repertoires in cytomegalovirus infection. For the study at large: Shared public TCR beta signatures pointed to both CMV infection and a matching HLA type. Study conclusions and caveats: Ex vivo, HLA-C-restricted CMV-specific TCR beta clonotypes prevailed over the rest of the response. The cumulative frequency of public TCR beta families distinguished individuals who carried CMV together with the relevant HLA.

Specimen: CD8+ T cells from PBMCs. The source is a human donor in good health (CMV status not recorded). Some clones in this sample may be carry-over from other donors' samples. This rearrangement joins TRBV6-5 to TRBJ2-5; D is unclear. The CDR3 protein is CASSYNNAQETQYF. CDR3 sequence (DNA): TGTGCCAGCAGTTACAACAACGCTCAAGAGACCCAGTACTTC.